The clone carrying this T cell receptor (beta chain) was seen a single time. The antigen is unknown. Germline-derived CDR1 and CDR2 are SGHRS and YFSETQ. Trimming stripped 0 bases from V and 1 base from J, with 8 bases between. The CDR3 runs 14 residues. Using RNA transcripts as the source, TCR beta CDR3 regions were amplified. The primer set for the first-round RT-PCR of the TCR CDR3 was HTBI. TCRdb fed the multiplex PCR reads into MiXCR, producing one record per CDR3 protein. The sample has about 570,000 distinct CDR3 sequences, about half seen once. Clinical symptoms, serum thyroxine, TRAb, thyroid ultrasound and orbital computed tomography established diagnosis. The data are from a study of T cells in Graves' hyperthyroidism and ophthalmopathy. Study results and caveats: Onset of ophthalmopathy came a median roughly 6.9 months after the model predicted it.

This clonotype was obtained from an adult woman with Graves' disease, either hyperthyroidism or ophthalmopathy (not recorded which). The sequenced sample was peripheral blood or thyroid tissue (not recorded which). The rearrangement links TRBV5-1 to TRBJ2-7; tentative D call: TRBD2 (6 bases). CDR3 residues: CASSLEEGSYEQYF. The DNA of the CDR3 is TGCGCCAGCAGCTTGGAGGAGGGATCCTACGAGCAGTACTTC.